These 22 T cell receptor beta chains share one sample of origin, sequenced in a study of blood T cell repertoires in COVID-19. The repertoire was sequenced with immunoSEQ multiplex PCR; TCRdb's copy has only in-frame clones and lacks some. There are more than 95,000 clones in the sample; roughly 85% occur only once, and roughly 25% lies in the top ten. Material for sequencing was peripheral blood. Receptor source: a human donor in a cohort sampled during active COVID-19.

A single count supports this clone. This rearrangement joins TRBV19 to TRBJ1-2; possibly TRBD1 for D (5 bases). CDR1 is LNHDA and CDR2 is SQIVND in the germline V gene (reference sequence). The CDR3 has 14 amino acids. V was cut by 7 bases and J by 5 bases, with 17 bases left in between. The CDR3 reads CASTSRQNFYGYTF. CDR3 sequence (DNA): TGTGCCAGTACTTCAAGACAGAATTTTTATGGCTACACCTTC.

The chain recombines TRBV7-9 with TRBJ1-1, with 10 bases fitting TRBD1. The CDR3 covers 16 residues. The germline CDR1 and CDR2 sequences are SEHNR and FQNEAQ (reference sequence). J gave up 0 bases and V 3 bases, and 4 bases lay outside the gene matches. The DNA of the CDR3 is TGTGCCAGCAGCTTTAGACAGGGGGCTCTGAACACTGAAGCTTTCTTT. The encoded protein is CASSFRQGALNTEAFF.

The genes are TRBV27 and TRBJ1-2; D might be TRBD1 (6 bases). This CDR3 has 15 amino acids. Germline V gives CDR1 MNHEY, CDR2 SMNVEV (reference sequence). The ends were cut back, 7 bases at V and 8 bases at J, with 23 bases in the middle. The CDR3 nucleotides are TGTGCCAGCACCGGCCTCAGGGGTATTCTTCGGGGCTACACCTTC. It translates to CASTGLRGILRGYTF.

This chain uses TRBV7-2 with TRBJ2-7, with TRBD2 identical over 8 bases. The CDR3 runs 18 residues. V lost 1 base and J lost 2; bases outside the gene matches: 13. Germline CDR1 is SGHTA and CDR2 is FQGNSA. The CDR3 nucleotides read TGTGCCAGCAGCTTAGGGGGCCTGAGCGGGAGCCTTCCCTACGAGCAGTACTTC. This codes for CASSLGGLSGSLPYEQYF.

The J gene is TRBJ2-3, the V gene TRBV28; D call uncertain. V was shortened by 5 bases and J by 3 bases, with 12 bases between the two germline ends. The CDR3 has 14 amino acids. Germline values: CDR1 MDHEN, CDR2 SYDVKM. The DNA for the CDR3 is TGTGCCAGCAGTCCCCCGACGACTACAGATACGCAGTATTTT. Amino acid sequence: CASSPPTTTDTQYF.

The genes are TRBV4-2 and TRBJ2-3, with 7 bases matching TRBD2. V trimming: 8 bases; J trimming: 4 bases; junction bases outside the gene matches: 6. CDR1 is LGHNA and CDR2 is YNFKEQ in the germline V gene. CDR3 length: 13 amino acids. DNA of the CDR3: TGTGCCAGCGGGCGGGAGATCGCAGATACGCAGTATTTT. Its translation is CASGREIADTQYF.

The rearrangement uses TRBV7-7 and TRBJ2-1; 8 positions agree with TRBD2. Germline CDR1 is SSHAT and CDR2 is FNYEAQ (reference sequence). Trimming took 0 bases from V and 2 from J; bases not matched to a gene: 3. The CDR3 runs 16 residues. The CDR3 is CASSLALAETYNEQFF. In DNA, the CDR3 is TGTGCCAGCAGCTTAGCACTAGCGGAGACCTACAATGAGCAGTTCTTC.

The chain recombines TRBV28 with TRBJ1-6, with TRBD1 identical over 8 bases. After removal of 7 bases from V and 7 bases from J, the junction contained 9 bases not matched to a gene. CDR1 and CDR2 (germline): MDHEN, SYDVKM. CDR3 length equals 15 residues. The CDR3 region has the DNA TGTGCCAGCACCGTTAGGACAGGGAGGAATTCACCCCTCCACTTT. Its translation: CASTVRTGRNSPLHF.

The chain combines TRBV7-9 with TRBJ1-1; D is unresolved. The CDR3 runs to 13 residues. V dropped 6 bases and J dropped 1 base, with 9 bases sitting between them. Germline CDR1 is SEHNR and CDR2 is FQNEAQ (reference sequence). The CDR3 nucleotides read TGTGCCAGCAGGGTAACGAGGAACACTGAAGCTTTCTTT. This translates into CASRVTRNTEAFF.

The chain couples TRBV7-6 to TRBJ2-3; TRBD2 matches at 8 bases. This CDR3 contains 16 residues. Trimming took 4 bases from V and 4 from J; bases not matched to a gene: 10. Germline assignment: CDR1 SGHVS and CDR2 FNYEAQ. The CDR3: CASSSREAAGADTQYF. CDR3 nucleotides: TGTGCCAGCAGCTCGCGGGAGGCGGCGGGCGCAGATACGCAGTATTTT. Using reference TRBV7-6 and TRBJ2-3 for the parts outside the CDR3, the full variable domain is GAGVSQSPRYKVTKRGQDVALRCDPISGHVSLYWYRQALGQGPEFLTYFNYEAQQDKSGLPNDRFSAERPEGSISTLTIQRTEQRDSAMYRCASSSREAAGADTQYFGPGTRLTVL.

In the case of this clone: In the same sample, other DNA sequences code for this CDR3. This chain links TRBV9 with TRBJ2-5; TRBD1 aligns across 9 bases. V was clipped by 2 bases and J by 3 bases; unmatched bases: 5. Germline V gene lookup returns CDR1 SGDLS and CDR2 YYNGEE. The CDR3 covers 15 residues. DNA of the CDR3: TGTGCCAGCAGCGTCACGGGACAGGGAAAAGAGACCCAGTACTTC. Protein: CASSVTGQGKETQYF.

This chain joins TRBV5-1 and TRBJ2-1; the D is unclear. V shed 2 bases and J shed 4 bases, with 13 bases lying between them. CDR3 size: 15 residues. Looked up from germline, CDR1 is SGHRS and CDR2 is YFSETQ. The CDR3 loop is CASSFGHSSYNEQFF. CDR3 nucleotides: TGCGCCAGCAGCTTCGGTCACAGCAGTTACAATGAGCAGTTCTTC. Looking up the rest from reference TRBV5-1 and TRBJ2-1 gives the full variable domain: KAGVTQTPRYLIKTRGQQVTLSCSPISGHRSVSWYQQTPGQGLQFLFEYFSETQRNKGNFPGRFSGRQFSNSRSEMNVSTLELGDSALYLCASSFGHSSYNEQFFGPGTRLTVL.

V and J are TRBV28 and TRBJ2-3; 8 bases line up with TRBD1. There are 14 residues in the CDR3. Germline loops: CDR1 MDHEN, CDR2 SYDVKM. J was trimmed by 5 bases and V by 5 bases; bases with no gene match: 6. The CDR3 DNA is TGTGCCAGCAGTCCAGACAGGGGAGGAGATACGCAGTATTTT. Amino acids: CASSPDRGGDTQYF.

The V and J genes are TRBV6-5 and TRBJ2-6; 8 bases line up with TRBD1. From germline, CDR1 is MNHEY and CDR2 SVGAGI. The CDR3 spans 15 residues. The V segment lost 10 bases and the J segment 2 bases; nucleotides outside the gene matches: 7. The DNA for the CDR3 is TGTGCCACCACTGGACAGGGCCCTGGGGCCAACGTCCTGACTTTC. This gives the protein CATTGQGPGANVLTF.

The rearrangement joins TRBV4-2 to TRBJ1-1; maybe TRBD1 (5 bases). The CDR3 has 13 amino acids. Deletions cut 3 bases from V and 4 bases from J, with 9 bases between. Germline assignment: CDR1 LGHNA and CDR2 YNFKEQ. As DNA, the CDR3 is TGTGCCAGCAGCCAGAGGCAGGGCACTGAAGCTTTCTTT. Translated: CASSQRQGTEAFF.

V usage is TRBV6-1 and J usage is TRBJ1-6, with 8 bases identical to TRBD1. There are 15 residues in the CDR3. Germline V gene data show CDR1 as MNHNS and CDR2 as SASEGT. V was pared by 1 base and J by 4 bases, with 0 bases of the junction left unmatched. This chain's CDR3 is CASSEGTGYNSPLHF. The CDR3, as DNA: TGTGCCAGCAGTGAAGGGACAGGGTATAATTCACCCCTCCACTTT.

This chain links TRBV10-3 with TRBJ1-3; D is uncertain. This CDR3 is built from 15 residues. Germline CDR1 and CDR2: ENHRY and SYGVKD. Between the trimmed V and J ends, which lost 8 bases and 0 bases, there was a span of 14 bases. The CDR3 bases are TGTGCCATCTCGAACTCCCCCGGCTCTGGAAACACCATATATTTT. This gives the protein CAISNSPGSGNTIYF.

Worth noting for this clone: This sample includes further DNA sequences coding for the same CDR3. The rearrangement joins TRBV11-2 to TRBJ2-7, with 12 bases identical to TRBD2. CDR1 and CDR2 (germline): SGHAT, FQNNGV. The CDR3 runs 15 residues. Trimming removed 3 bases from V and 1 base from J; junction bases left unmatched: 1. CDR3 sequence: CASSLGLAGSYEQYF. CDR3 coding DNA: TGTGCCAGCAGCTTGGGACTAGCGGGTTCCTACGAGCAGTACTTC. Supplemented by reference TRBV11-2 and TRBJ2-7, the full variable domain reads EAGVAQSPRYKIIEKRQSVAFWCNPISGHATLYWYQQILGQGPKLLIQFQNNGVVDDSQLPKDRFSAERLKGVDSTLKIQPAKLEDSAVYLCASSLGLAGSYEQYFGPGTRLTVT.

The rearrangement joins TRBV11-3 to TRBJ2-7, with 10 positions matching TRBD1. Germline CDR1 and CDR2: SGHNT and YENEEA. The CDR3 contains 15 residues. Trimming at V came to 5 bases and at J to 3 bases, leaving 7 bases not matched to a gene. DNA of the CDR3: TGTGCCAGCAGCCCTGGGACAGGGGCTTTCTACGAGCAGTACTTC. Translation: CASSPGTGAFYEQYF.

The gene calls are TRBV10-3 and TRBJ2-1, with no clear D. CDR1 is ENHRY, CDR2 SYGVKD, per germline. The CDR3 spans 13 residues. The V and J ends lost 0 bases and 10 bases respectively, with 10 bases between them. CDR3 nucleotides: TGTGCCATCAGTGAGTCGGCGGATCAGGAGCAGTTCTTC. It yields the protein CAISESADQEQFF.

This chain connects TRBV24-1 to TRBJ1-1; D gene ambiguous. The CDR3 loop spans 11 amino acids. Germline V CDR1 and CDR2: KGHDR, SFDVKD. The ends were cut back, 7 bases at V and 5 bases at J, with 7 bases in the middle. Here the CDR3 reads CATRGETEAFF. The CDR3, as DNA: TGTGCCACCAGGGGAGAGACTGAAGCTTTCTTT.

The chain combines TRBV19 with TRBJ2-5; no reliable D call. In germline, CDR1 is LNHDA, CDR2 SQIVND (reference sequence). V was clipped by 6 bases and J by 5 bases, with 7 bases between them. The CDR3 covers 11 residues. CDR3 sequence reads: CASRLRETQYF. The CDR3 nucleotides read TGTGCCAGTAGGTTGCGGGAGACCCAGTACTTC.